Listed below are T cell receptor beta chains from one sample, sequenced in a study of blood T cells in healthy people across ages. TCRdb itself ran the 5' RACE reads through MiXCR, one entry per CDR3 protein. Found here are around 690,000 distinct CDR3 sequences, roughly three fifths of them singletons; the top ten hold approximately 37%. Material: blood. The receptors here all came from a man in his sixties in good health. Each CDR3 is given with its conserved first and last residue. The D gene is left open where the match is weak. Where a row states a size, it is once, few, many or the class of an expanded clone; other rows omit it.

cdr3_nt: TGTGCCAGCAGCGGGACGTACAGCTTGCTGGAGTACTTC
cdr3_aa: CASSGTYSLLEYF
v_call: TRBV9
d_call: .
clone_size: few
j_call: TRBJ2-7

cdr3_nt: TGCAGTGCTAGAGATTTTGGGAATGAGCAGTTCTTC
cdr3_aa: CSARDFGNEQFF
v_call: TRBV20-1
d_call: .
clone_size: .
j_call: TRBJ2-1

cdr3_nt: TGTGCCAGCAGCGTAGGAGGGACCCAGACCCAGTACTTC
cdr3_aa: CASSVGGTQTQYF
v_call: TRBV9
d_call: .
clone_size: .
j_call: TRBJ2-5

cdr3_nt: TGTGCCAGTAGTATAGGAGCAACAGGGTTAAGCAATCAGCCCCAGCATTTT
cdr3_aa: CASSIGATGLSNQPQHF
v_call: TRBV19
d_call: .
clone_size: .
j_call: TRBJ1-5

cdr3_nt: TGCAGCTTCCCGGCGGCCGGGTCCCATGAGCAGTTCTTC
cdr3_aa: CSFPAAGSHEQFF
v_call: TRBV29-1
d_call: .
clone_size: .
j_call: TRBJ2-1

cdr3_nt: TGTGCCAGCAGTGCCGGGACTGCCGGGGAGCTGTTTTTT
cdr3_aa: CASSAGTAGELFF
v_call: TRBV28
d_call: .
clone_size: .
j_call: TRBJ2-2

cdr3_nt: TGTGCCAGCAGCCAAGATCTCCGGGGGACCTACGAGCAGTACTTC
cdr3_aa: CASSQDLRGTYEQYF
v_call: TRBV4-2
d_call: .
clone_size: many
j_call: TRBJ2-7

cdr3_nt: TGCGCCAGCAGACGGGACACAGGCACAGATACGCAGTATTTT
cdr3_aa: CASRRDTGTDTQYF
v_call: TRBV5-1
d_call: .
clone_size: few
j_call: TRBJ2-3

cdr3_nt: TGCGCCAGCAACCGGGACAGCAGGGCCAACGTCCTGACTTTC
cdr3_aa: CASNRDSRANVLTF
v_call: TRBV5-1
d_call: TRBD1
clone_size: .
j_call: TRBJ2-6

cdr3_nt: TGTGCCACCAGTTCCCTCGGGACAGGGGGGCCCTCTGGGGCCAACGTCCTGACTTTC
cdr3_aa: CATSSLGTGGPSGANVLTF
v_call: TRBV6-5
d_call: TRBD1
clone_size: .
j_call: TRBJ2-6

cdr3_nt: TGTGCCAGCACCGGGGGGGCCGGGGAGACCCAGTACTTC
cdr3_aa: CASTGGAGETQYF
v_call: TRBV9
d_call: TRBD2
clone_size: .
j_call: TRBJ2-5

cdr3_nt: TGTGCCAGCAGTGAATGGGGACTTACCGGGGAGCTGTTTTTT
cdr3_aa: CASSEWGLTGELFF
v_call: TRBV25-1
d_call: .
clone_size: few
j_call: TRBJ2-2

cdr3_nt: TGTGCCAGCAGCGCCCGGACAGGGCGGGACACCGGGGAGCTGTTTTTT
cdr3_aa: CASSARTGRDTGELFF
v_call: TRBV3-1
d_call: TRBD1
clone_size: few
j_call: TRBJ2-2

cdr3_nt: TGTGCCAGCAGTTACCCGACTACTGGGTACGGTGAAAATGAGCAGTTCTTC
cdr3_aa: CASSYPTTGYGENEQFF
v_call: TRBV6-6
d_call: .
clone_size: few
j_call: TRBJ2-1

cdr3_nt: TGTGCCAGCAGCCACCTAGGAGGGGGGCACACTAGCACAGATACGCAGTATTTT
cdr3_aa: CASSHLGGGHTSTDTQYF
v_call: TRBV13
d_call: .
clone_size: .
j_call: TRBJ2-3

cdr3_nt: TGTGCCAGCAGTTACGATATGGGGTACCAAGAGACCCAGTACTTC
cdr3_aa: CASSYDMGYQETQYF
v_call: TRBV6-6
d_call: .
clone_size: few
j_call: TRBJ2-5